These 24 T cell receptor beta chains originate from one sample sequenced in a study of blood T cells in healthy people across ages. PCR was performed a second time for about 7 to 12 cycles using a sample-barcoded 5' primer and a J-beta primer mix. TCRdb analysed the 5' RACE reads with MiXCR anew, one entry per CDR3 protein. Of about 930,000 distinct CDR3 sequences in the sample, 25% to 35% were seen once. This sample also appeared in a second study, on T cells of mothers and their children.

Material: blood. The origin of the receptors is a middle-aged woman in good health.

The chain employs TRBV18 and TRBJ2-1; no definite D call. This CDR3 has 15 residues. Germline CDR1 reads KGHSH; CDR2 reads LQKENI. V was shortened by 0 bases and J by 3 bases, with 9 bases between the two germline ends. The CDR3 reads CASSPPTYIYNEQFF. The DNA of the CDR3 is TGTGCCAGCTCACCACCTACCTACATCTACAATGAGCAGTTCTTC.

Only a few counts were recorded for this clonotype. The genes are TRBV6-6 and TRBJ1-1; D may be TRBD1 (6 bases). Germline CDR1 is MNHNY and CDR2 is SVGAGI (reference sequence). The CDR3 runs to 15 residues. The V end lost 8 bases, the J end lost 3 bases, and 19 bases lay between the germline ends. CDR3 sequence: CASGNRVERDTEAFF. CDR3 coding DNA: TGTGCCAGCGGGAACAGGGTCGAGAGGGACACTGAAGCTTTCTTT.

This chain uses TRBV4-1 with TRBJ2-2; TRBD1 matches 12 bases. This CDR3 is built from 16 residues. CDR1 and CDR2 from the germline V gene are MGHRA and YSYEKL. V shed 4 bases and J 5 bases; nucleotides not matched to a gene: 5. This CDR3 reads CASSPGTGGITGELFF. The CDR3 nucleotides read TGCGCCAGCAGCCCAGGGACAGGGGGCATAACCGGGGAGCTGTTTTTT.

The chain is built from TRBV7-2 and TRBJ1-2; D might be TRBD1 (5 bases). The V and J ends lost 5 bases and 6 bases respectively, with 10 bases between them. This CDR3 spans 12 amino acids. Germline lookup yields CDR1 SGHTA and CDR2 FQGNSA. Here the CDR3 DNA reads TGTGCCAGCAGCCCGGGGCCCAATGGCTACACCTTC. Translating it yields CASSPGPNGYTF.

A few counts support this clonotype. The chain combines TRBV7-2 with TRBJ2-2, with D perhaps being TRBD1 or TRBD2 (6 bases each). There are 15 residues in the CDR3. Trimming took 1 base from V and 5 from J, leaving 11 bases between them. Germline CDR1 SGHTA, CDR2 FQGNSA. CDR3 in amino acids: CASSLEGGRTGELFF. Written as DNA, the CDR3 is TGTGCCAGCAGCTTAGAGGGGGGTCGGACCGGGGAGCTGTTTTTT.

This clonotype was seen more than once but under ten times. The V call is TRBV4-2, the J call TRBJ2-3; 7 bases are shared with TRBD2. The CDR3 loop spans 16 amino acids. The V gene's germline CDR1 is LGHNA and CDR2 YNFKEQ. J lost 3 bases, V lost 1 base, and 7 bases had no gene match. The CDR3 coding sequence is TGTGCCAGCAGCCAAGTGGAATCTAGCGGTACAGATACGCAGTATTTT. Its translation is CASSQVESSGTDTQYF.

The table lists this clonotype with many counts. The genes are TRBV20-1 and TRBJ1-6, with a tentative D call TRBD1 (5 bases). V shed 6 bases and J shed 4 bases, with 19 bases lying between them. Germline V gene sequence: CDR1 DFQATT, CDR2 SNEGSKA (reference sequence). The CDR3 is made up of 16 amino acids. CDR3 amino acids: CSATTRAFTYNSPLHF. The DNA for the CDR3 is TGCAGTGCAACCACCAGGGCTTTTACTTATAATTCACCCCTCCACTTT.

This clonotype was seen repeatedly, ten times or more. The rearrangement links TRBV7-8 to TRBJ2-7; D might be TRBD1 (6 bases). Per germline, CDR1 SGHVS and CDR2 FQNEAQ. The V end lost 5 bases, the J end lost 2 bases, and 16 bases lay between the germline ends. CDR3 length equals 15 residues. The CDR3 is CASSLRDTATYEQYF. DNA of the CDR3: TGTGCCAGCAGCCTACGGGACACAGCTACCTACGAGCAGTACTTC.

The V call is TRBV12-3 or TRBV12-4, the J call TRBJ2-3, with D possibly being TRBD1 (5 bases). Trimming removed 6 bases from V and 6 bases from J, with 13 bases in between. The CDR3 sequence is 13 residues long. In DNA, the CDR3 is TGTGCCAGCAGCACTCCCCCAGGGGATACGCAGTATTTT. Its protein is CASSTPPGDTQYF.

This clonotype was found a few times. The chain uses TRBV18 and TRBJ2-5; 8 positions match TRBD2. There are 17 residues in the CDR3. J lost 4 bases, V lost 5 bases, and 15 bases had no gene match. Germline V lookup: CDR1 KGHSH, CDR2 LQKENI. For the CDR3, the DNA is TGTGCCAGCTCAGATTCAAGCCGTGCGGGGGGACCAGAGACCCAGTACTTC. This translates into CASSDSSRAGGPETQYF.

The genes are TRBV16 and TRBJ2-1; D could derive from TRBD1 or TRBD2 (5 bases each). CDR3 size: 17 residues. Trimming stripped 1 base from V and 1 base from J, with 14 bases between. In germline, CDR1 is KGHSY, CDR2 FQNENV. The CDR3 here is CASSQLLGEKSYNEQFF. Written as DNA, the CDR3 is TGTGCCAGCAGCCAATTGCTGGGGGAAAAATCCTACAATGAGCAGTTCTTC. Looking up the rest from reference TRBV16 and TRBJ2-1 gives the full variable domain: GEEVAQTPKHLVRGEGQKAKLYCAPIKGHSYVFWYQQVLKNEFKFLISFQNENVFDETGMPKERFSAKCLPNSPCSLEIQATKLEDSAVYFCASSQLLGEKSYNEQFFGPGTRLTVL.

This clonotype showed up just a few times. The chain is built from TRBV7-2 and TRBJ2-1; 8 bases fit TRBD2. Trimming at V came to 5 bases and at J to 6 bases, leaving 3 bases not matched to a gene. CDR1 is SGHTA, CDR2 FQGNSA, per germline. The CDR3 contains 13 residues. This CDR3 reads CASSVGLGNEQFF. CDR3 DNA: TGTGCCAGCAGCGTGGGACTAGGCAATGAGCAGTTCTTC.

This clonotype showed up just once. An end of the junction does not agree with germline; a read error may underlie this. The rearrangement links TRBV12-3 or TRBV12-4 to TRBJ2-3; 7 bases align to TRBD1. The CDR3 totals 16 residues. CDR3 bases: TGTGCCAGCAGTTTTGGGAAGCAGGGGGTCACAGGTACGCAGTATTTT. This gives the protein CASSFGKQGVTGTQYF.

This clonotype was seen a few times. This rearrangement joins TRBV28 to TRBJ1-1; no clear D. Between the trimmed V and J ends, which lost 8 bases and 5 bases, there was a span of 15 bases. The CDR3 is 13 residues long. CDR1 MDHEN and CDR2 SYDVKM come from the germline V gene. CDR3 region: CASGDTLRTEAFF. CDR3 in DNA: TGTGCCAGCGGAGACACCCTGAGGACTGAAGCTTTCTTT.

The chain uses TRBV5-1 and TRBJ2-5; 7 nucleotides line up with TRBD2. Trimming cost V 0 bases and J 2 bases; bases outside gene matches: 7. CDR3 length equals 16 residues. CDR1 is SGHRS and CDR2 is YFSETQ in the germline V gene. The CDR3 region has the DNA TGCGCCAGCAGCTTGGGAGGAGCGGGGTCACAAGAGACCCAGTACTTC. Its translation: CASSLGGAGSQETQYF.

This chain links TRBV12-5 with TRBJ2-6; 8 nucleotides match TRBD1. The CDR3 spans 19 residues. Germline values: CDR1 LGHNT, CDR2 FRNRAP. Trimming at V came to 6 bases and at J to 0 bases, leaving 13 bases not matched to a gene. CDR3 sequence: CASGLSGQGLLSGANVLTF. The CDR3 bases are TGTGCTAGTGGCCTTTCTGGACAGGGATTACTCTCTGGGGCCAACGTCCTGACTTTC.

This clonotype has at least ten counts. The chain recombines TRBV27 with TRBJ2-3; 10 bases line up with TRBD2. The germline V gene encodes CDR1 MNHEY and CDR2 SMNVEV (reference sequence). V lost 4 bases to trimming and J lost 0 bases; unmatched junction nucleotides: 4. The CDR3 totals 16 residues. CDR3 sequence: CASSYLAGGSTDTQYF. The CDR3 coding sequence is TGTGCCAGCAGTTATTTAGCGGGGGGAAGCACAGATACGCAGTATTTT.

The CDR3 spells CAWRLAGGTDTQYF. DNA of the CDR3: TGTGCCTGGCGACTAGCGGGGGGCACAGATACGCAGTATTTT. V and J are TRBV30 and TRBJ2-3, with TRBD2 identical over 12 bases. J gave up 1 base and V 5 bases, and 1 base lay outside the gene matches. CDR3 length: 14 residues. CDR1 is GTSNPN, CDR2 SVGIG, per germline (reference sequence).

Only a few counts were recorded for this clonotype. The DNA is omitted, as the CDR3 cannot be located on it reliably, and the CDR3 follows TCRdb's listing. This rearrangement joins TRBV5-1 to TRBJ2-3; TRBD1, the D gene given by the table, was not confirmed from the DNA. The CDR3 spans 14 residues, counting both ends. CDR1 and CDR2 from the germline V gene are SGHRS and YFSETQ. The CDR3 reads CASRGVGAGNTRYF.

Comment on this clonotype: One junction end does not reproduce the germline sequence, and a read error may be involved. The chain has TRBV7-2 and TRBJ2-7, with 8 positions matching TRBD1. CDR1 and CDR2 from the germline V gene are SGHTA and FQGNSA. This CDR3 spans 15 amino acids. The CDR3 nucleotides read TGTGCCAGCAGCTACCCCAGGGGGCGCTCCCACGAGCAGTACTTC. It encodes CASSYPRGRSHEQYF.

This clonotype has only a few counts. The gene calls are TRBV20-1 and TRBJ1-2, with unresolved D. V was clipped by 0 bases and J by 7 bases, with 30 bases between them. Germline CDR1 reads DFQATT; CDR2 reads SNEGSKA (reference sequence). The CDR3 runs to 19 residues. Written as DNA, the CDR3 is TGCAGTGCTAGAGATCTCGAAGGACGGCAGATGCTGGGGTGGGCTGGCTACACCTTC. Translated, it gives CSARDLEGRQMLGWAGYTF.

This clonotype was seen at least ten times. CDR3 sequence: CASKPSWTEANYGYTF. CDR3 DNA: TGTGCCAGCAAACCCTCCTGGACAGAAGCTAACTATGGCTACACCTTC. This chain joins TRBV6-4 and TRBJ1-2; tentative D call: TRBD1 (6 bases). This CDR3 is 16 amino acids long. The germline V gene encodes CDR1 MRHNA and CDR2 SNTAGT. Trimming cost V 7 bases and J 0 bases, with 18 bases left between them.

The J gene is TRBJ2-1, the V gene TRBV5-1; a weak D match, TRBD1 (5 bases). Germline V gives CDR1 SGHRS, CDR2 YFSETQ. The ends were cut back, 4 bases at V and 8 bases at J, with 16 bases in the middle. The CDR3 totals 14 residues. The CDR3 sequence: CASSITWTRYEQFF. Written as DNA, the CDR3 is TGCGCCAGCAGCATAACCTGGACAAGGTATGAGCAGTTCTTC.

This clonotype was counted at least ten times. The chain is built from TRBV29-1 and TRBJ2-3, with D tentatively TRBD1 or TRBD2 (5 bases each). Deletions cut 8 bases from V and 2 bases from J, with 17 bases between. CDR3 size: 14 residues. Germline values: CDR1 SQVTM, CDR2 ANQGSEA. This CDR3 reads CSIHRDGNTDTQYF. The DNA of the CDR3 is TGCAGCATCCACCGGGACGGAAACACAGATACGCAGTATTTT.